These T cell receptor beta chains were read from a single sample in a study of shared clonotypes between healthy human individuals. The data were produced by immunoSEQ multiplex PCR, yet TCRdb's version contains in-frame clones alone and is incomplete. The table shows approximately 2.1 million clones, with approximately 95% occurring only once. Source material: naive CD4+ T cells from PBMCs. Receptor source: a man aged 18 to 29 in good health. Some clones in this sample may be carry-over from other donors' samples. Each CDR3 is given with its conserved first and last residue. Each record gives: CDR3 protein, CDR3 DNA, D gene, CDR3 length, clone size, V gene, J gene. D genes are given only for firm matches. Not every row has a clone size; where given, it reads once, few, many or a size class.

CASSLTGLTEAFF,TGTGCCAGCAGCCTCACAGGGTTAACTGAAGCTTTCTTT,.,13,.,TRBV6-1,TRBJ1-1
CASSLGTDTYEQYF,TGTGCCAGCAGCTTAGGGACAGATACCTACGAGCAGTACTTC,TRBD1,14,.,TRBV5-4,TRBJ2-7
CASSLARDTQYF,TGTGCCAGCAGCTTGGCCCGGGATACGCAGTATTTT,.,12,.,TRBV5-6,TRBJ2-3
CASGNGADTQYF,TGTGCCAGCGGAAACGGGGCGGATACGCAGTATTTT,.,12,.,TRBV9,TRBJ2-3
CASSPTTSGTYEQYF,TGTGCCAGCTCACCCACGACTAGCGGCACCTACGAGCAGTACTTC,TRBD2,15,.,TRBV18,TRBJ2-7
CASSHEKNSYEQYF,TGCGCCAGCAGCCATGAGAAGAACTCCTACGAGCAGTACTTC,.,14,.,TRBV5-1,TRBJ2-7
CASSQDPHRGSDTIYF,TGCGCCAGCAGCCAAGATCCTCACAGGGGGTCAGACACCATATATTTT,TRBD1,16,.,TRBV4-3,TRBJ1-3
CASSLLREVREKLFF,TGTGCCAGCAGTTTACTCAGGGAGGTCCGGGAAAAACTGTTTTTT,.,15,.,TRBV28,TRBJ1-4
CASSPDNGDEKLFF,TGTGCCAGCAGTCCCGACAACGGGGATGAAAAACTGTTTTTT,.,14,.,TRBV2,TRBJ1-4
CASSIAGTPRRFLQETQYF,TGTGCCAGTAGTATAGCCGGGACCCCTCGGCGCTTCCTCCAAGAGACCCAGTACTTC,.,19,once,TRBV19,TRBJ2-5
CAWAPTTSGNTGELFF,TGTGCCTGGGCGCCCACTACTAGCGGGAACACCGGGGAGCTGTTTTTT,TRBD2,16,.,TRBV30,TRBJ2-2
CASSLRDSEAFF,TGTGCCAGCAGTTTAAGGGACAGCGAAGCTTTCTTT,TRBD1,12,.,TRBV28,TRBJ1-1
CASSSIGTGHEAFF,TGCGCCAGCAGCAGCATTGGGACAGGGCACGAAGCTTTCTTT,TRBD1,14,.,TRBV5-1,TRBJ1-1
CASSPNSSVHIQYF,TGTGCCAGCTCCCCAAATTCTAGCGTCCACATTCAGTACTTC,.,14,.,TRBV18,TRBJ2-4
CASSAVRETQYF,TGTGCCAGCAGTGCGGTGCGGGAGACGCAGTATTTT,TRBD2,12,.,TRBV6-5,TRBJ2-3
CASSYRTPGKYF,TGTGCCAGCAGTTACAGGACACCAGGCAAGTACTTC,.,12,once,TRBV6-5,TRBJ2-4
CASSRTSGDSYEQYF,TGTGCCAGCAGCAGGACTAGCGGGGACTCCTACGAGCAGTACTTC,TRBD2,15,.,TRBV11-2,TRBJ2-7
CASSLDAIPGTEAFF,TGCGCCAGCAGCTTGGATGCAATCCCTGGCACTGAAGCTTTCTTT,.,15,.,TRBV5-1,TRBJ1-1
CAISEGATSGRGGGELFF,TGTGCCATCAGTGAGGGAGCTACTAGCGGGAGAGGAGGCGGGGAGCTGTTTTTT,TRBD2,18,.,TRBV10-3,TRBJ2-2
CASSQAGVSYEQYF,TGCGCCAGCAGCCAGGCCGGCGTCTCCTACGAGCAGTACTTC,.,14,once,TRBV4-1,TRBJ2-7